The 23 T cell receptor beta chains listed next were all sequenced from one sample in a study of control samples from healthy donors and cancer patients. Assay used: immunoSEQ multiplex PCR; TCRdb lists only in-frame clones, some missing. The data show about 82,000 clones, 90% to 95% seen once. The sequenced sample consisted of blood. The receptors here all came from a woman younger than 30 in good health.

The DNA of the CDR3 is TGTGCCAGCAGTCCATCGACCTGGAGGGAAAAACTGTTTTTT. Its translation: CASSPSTWREKLFF. The chain joins TRBV6-6 to TRBJ1-4, with no clear D. The CDR3 runs to 14 residues. Germline V gene lookup returns CDR1 MNHNY and CDR2 SVGAGI (reference sequence). V lost 5 bases to trimming and J lost 8 bases, with 15 bases between them.

This rearrangement joins TRBV4-2 to TRBJ1-5; maybe TRBD1 (6 bases). Germline CDR1 reads LGHNA; CDR2 reads YNFKEQ. The CDR3 is made up of 15 amino acids. V gave up 0 bases and J gave up 5 bases, with 11 bases separating them. CDR3 region: CASSQEVRGHQPQHF. The CDR3, as DNA: TGTGCCAGCAGCCAAGAAGTCAGGGGCCATCAGCCCCAGCATTTT.

The J gene is TRBJ2-7, the V gene TRBV6-5, with 9 bases that match TRBD2. The germline gives CDR1 MNHEY, CDR2 SVGAGI. After removal of 4 bases from V and 4 bases from J, the junction contained 5 bases not matched to a gene. This CDR3 is 14 amino acids long. For the CDR3, the DNA is TGTGCCAGCAGTTCTGAGCGGGAGGCATACGAGCAGTACTTC. This translates into CASSSEREAYEQYF.

J is TRBJ2-7 and V is TRBV28, with TRBD1 matching over 9 bases. Trimming took 8 bases from V and 6 from J; bases not matched to a gene: 14. Per germline, CDR1 MDHEN and CDR2 SYDVKM. CDR3 length: 15 amino acids. CDR3: CASAKGGTGLVEQYF. CDR3 DNA: TGTGCCAGCGCAAAGGGGGGGACAGGGTTGGTCGAGCAGTACTTC.

The chain links TRBV28 to TRBJ1-2, with D possibly being TRBD1 (6 bases). Per the germline V gene, CDR1 is MDHEN and CDR2 is SYDVKM. The CDR3 sequence is 16 residues long. Trimming stripped 6 bases from V and 6 bases from J, with 23 bases between. The CDR3 region is CASRQTPTGIGHGYTF. The CDR3 region has the DNA TGTGCCAGCAGACAAACCCCCACAGGGATCGGTCATGGCTACACCTTC.

This clone appeared a few times. This chain connects TRBV9 to TRBJ1-5; D is unclear. There are 13 residues in the CDR3. V lost 0 bases and J lost 6, with 7 bases in between. The V gene's germline CDR1 is SGDLS and CDR2 YYNGEE. The CDR3 sequence is CASSVDWGQPQHF. In DNA, the CDR3 is TGTGCCAGCAGCGTAGACTGGGGTCAGCCCCAGCATTTT.

The gene calls are TRBV4-1 and TRBJ2-5, with D perhaps TRBD2 (5 bases). Germline V gene lookup returns CDR1 MGHRA and CDR2 YSYEKL. The CDR3 runs 15 residues. V shed 0 bases and J shed 6 bases, with 14 bases lying between them. The CDR3 loop is CASSQDRGIGQTQYF. The CDR3 DNA reads TGCGCCAGCAGCCAAGATCGGGGTATCGGACAGACCCAGTACTTC.

This clone was seen a single time. The V gene is TRBV4-2, the J gene TRBJ2-7; no definite D call. Germline-derived CDR1 and CDR2 are LGHNA and YNFKEQ. The CDR3 is 13 residues long. The ends were cut back, 0 bases at V and 4 bases at J, with 7 bases in the middle. The CDR3 region is CASSQEFDYEQYF. The CDR3 region has the DNA TGTGCCAGCAGCCAAGAGTTCGATTACGAGCAGTACTTC.

V and J are TRBV10-1 and TRBJ2-3; 9 bases match TRBD2. This CDR3 comprises 15 residues. Germline V gene data show CDR1 as WNHNN and CDR2 as SYGVQD (reference sequence). The V and J ends lost 0 bases and 7 bases, in that order; junction bases with no gene match: 5. The CDR3 here is CASSESASGMNTQYF. CDR3 nucleotides: TGCGCCAGCAGTGAGTCGGCTAGCGGGATGAATACGCAGTATTTT.

The V call is TRBV7-2, the J call TRBJ2-1, with TRBD2 matching 9 bases. This CDR3 has 16 residues. Germline V lookup: CDR1 SGHTA, CDR2 FQGNSA. V trimming: 0 bases; J trimming: 7 bases; junction bases outside the gene matches: 7. In DNA form, the CDR3 reads TGTGCCAGCAGCTTAGCGCGGAGCGGGAGGAATAATGAGCAGTTCTTC. The encoded protein is CASSLARSGRNNEQFF.

The count of this clone is one. The rearrangement links TRBV19 to TRBJ1-1, with D perhaps TRBD1 (5 bases). Trimming removed 4 bases at V and 4 bases at J, with 7 bases between. The V gene's germline CDR1 is LNHDA and CDR2 SQIVND (reference sequence). This CDR3 comprises 12 residues. CDR3 sequence: CASSTGFTEAFF. In nucleotides, the CDR3 is TGTGCCAGTAGTACAGGGTTCACTGAAGCTTTCTTT.

The V and J genes are TRBV7-2 and TRBJ1-2; the match to TRBD1 covers 7 bases. V gave up 4 bases and J gave up 8 bases; unmatched junction bases: 10. The CDR3 extends over 14 amino acids. Germline V lookup: CDR1 SGHTA, CDR2 FQGNSA. The DNA of the CDR3 is TGTGCCAGCAGCTCGACCTCTGCAGGGGGAGGCTACACCTTC. Translation: CASSSTSAGGGYTF.

The V call is TRBV28, the J call TRBJ2-7; 9 nucleotides match TRBD1. Losses at the gene ends were 3 bases for V and 1 base for J; bases not matched to a gene: 7. The CDR3 is 16 amino acids. The V gene's germline CDR1 is MDHEN and CDR2 SYDVKM. In DNA form, the CDR3 reads TGTGCCAGCAGTTTTAGTTGGGACAGGGTTTCCTACGAGCAGTACTTC. It encodes CASSFSWDRVSYEQYF.

V usage is TRBV4-3 and J usage is TRBJ2-5; a possible D gene is TRBD1 (6 bases). CDR1 is LGHNA and CDR2 is YSLEER in the germline V gene. The germline V and J ends were trimmed by 3 bases and 1 base, with 15 bases remaining between them. The CDR3 has 16 residues. The CDR3: CASSHGEGGPQETQYF. CDR3 nucleotide sequence: TGCGCCAGCAGCCACGGCGAAGGGGGTCCCCAAGAGACCCAGTACTTC.

The chain combines TRBV3-1 (or the pseudogene TRBV3-2) with TRBJ2-3, with D uncertain. V was clipped by 1 base and J by 6 bases, with 5 bases between them. The CDR3 is made up of 12 amino acids. CDR1 LGHDT and CDR2 YNNKEL come from the germline V gene (reference sequence). Here the CDR3 DNA reads TGTGCCAGCAGCCAAGGGGCGGATACGCAGTATTTT. Protein sequence: CASSQGADTQYF.

V is TRBV5-1 and J is TRBJ2-7, with 14 bases lining up with TRBD2. The germline V gene encodes CDR1 SGHRS and CDR2 YFSETQ. The CDR3 runs to 18 residues. V lost 6 bases and J lost 3; bases outside the gene matches: 14. This CDR3 is CASTTGTSGGHRYYEQYF. In nucleotides, the CDR3 is TGCGCCAGCACCACCGGGACTAGCGGGGGTCACCGATACTACGAGCAGTACTTC.

The chain recombines TRBV7-9 with TRBJ2-2; D remains unclear. The germline V gene has CDR1 SEHNR and CDR2 FQNEAQ (reference sequence). V was cut by 0 bases and J by 4 bases, with 9 bases left in between. The CDR3 spans 15 residues. The CDR3 coding sequence is TGTGCCAGCAGCTTAGCTGGGAAAAGCACCGGGGAGCTGTTTTTT. Amino acids: CASSLAGKSTGELFF.

The chain couples TRBV6-2 or TRBV6-3 to TRBJ2-7, with 8 bases identical to TRBD2. Germline CDR1 MNHEY, CDR2 SVGEGT. CDR3 length: 15 amino acids. After removal of 2 bases from V and 3 bases from J, the junction contained 6 bases not matched to a gene. CDR3 region: CASSYATGLDYEQYF. The CDR3 bases are TGTGCCAGCAGTTACGCTACGGGACTAGACTACGAGCAGTACTTC.

The chain is built from TRBV9 and TRBJ2-7; D is unresolved. The V end was cut by 0 bases, the J end by 3 bases, with 10 bases between. Per germline, CDR1 SGDLS and CDR2 YYNGEE. CDR3 length: 14 amino acids. CDR3 amino acids: CASSVGLDNYEQYF. The CDR3 DNA sequence: TGTGCCAGCAGCGTAGGGCTAGACAACTACGAGCAGTACTTC.

The J gene is TRBJ2-3, the V gene TRBV27; no firm D call. Germline assignment: CDR1 MNHEY and CDR2 SMNVEV (reference sequence). The CDR3 has 14 amino acids. The ends were cut back, 2 bases at V and 2 bases at J, with 8 bases in the middle. The CDR3 sequence: CASSLLGSTDTQYF. The CDR3 nucleotides are TGTGCCAGCAGTTTACTGGGGTCCACAGATACGCAGTATTTT.

The V gene is TRBV3-1 (or the pseudogene TRBV3-2), the J gene TRBJ2-1; 9 positions match TRBD2. The trim removed 4 bases at V and 9 bases at J, leaving 19 bases unmatched. Looked up from germline, CDR1 is LGHDT and CDR2 is YNNKEL (reference sequence). The CDR3 loop spans 18 amino acids. The CDR3, as DNA: TGTGCCAGCAGCCGGGGGGTCCTCCGGGCGGGGGGGCCCAGTGAGCAGTTCTTC. It specifies CASSRGVLRAGGPSEQFF.

This chain links TRBV6-1 with TRBJ2-7; 11 nucleotides match TRBD1. The J segment lost 3 bases and the V segment lost 3 bases, leaving 7 bases of the junction unmatched. Per the germline V gene, CDR1 is MNHNS and CDR2 is SASEGT. The CDR3 sequence is 16 residues long. The CDR3 sequence: CASSDQWDRGNYEQYF. CDR3 sequence (DNA): TGTGCCAGCAGTGACCAATGGGACAGGGGGAACTACGAGCAGTACTTC.

The CDR3 DNA sequence: TGTGCCAGCAGCTTGGGTTGGTCTAGCGGCGTCGAGCAGTACTTC. This encodes CASSLGWSSGVEQYF. This chain joins TRBV5-6 and TRBJ2-7; 7 bases line up with TRBD2. With V trimmed by 0 bases and J by 6 bases, 9 bases remained unmatched. Germline assignment: CDR1 SGHDT and CDR2 YYEEEE. The CDR3 spans 15 residues.